The sequence of this T cell receptor (beta chain) was determined in a study of T cells in localized non-small cell lung cancer. The data were produced by immunoSEQ multiplex PCR, yet TCRdb's version contains in-frame clones alone and is incomplete. In the table there are about 48,000 clones, roughly 77% of which are singletons. CDR1 and CDR2 (germline): SGHTA, FQGNSA. The V end lost 4 bases, the J end lost 2 bases, and 11 bases lay between the germline ends. The CDR3 covers 14 residues. This chain uses TRBV7-2 with TRBJ2-5; tentatively, D is TRBD2 (5 bases). This TCR came from a man aged 40 to 70 with stage I squamous cell lung carcinoma. Sequences were derived from peripheral blood, sampled before any cancer treatment. CDR3 in DNA: TGTGCCAGCAGCTCCTACGGGGATCAAGAGACCCAGTACTTC. This sequence encodes CASSSYGDQETQYF.